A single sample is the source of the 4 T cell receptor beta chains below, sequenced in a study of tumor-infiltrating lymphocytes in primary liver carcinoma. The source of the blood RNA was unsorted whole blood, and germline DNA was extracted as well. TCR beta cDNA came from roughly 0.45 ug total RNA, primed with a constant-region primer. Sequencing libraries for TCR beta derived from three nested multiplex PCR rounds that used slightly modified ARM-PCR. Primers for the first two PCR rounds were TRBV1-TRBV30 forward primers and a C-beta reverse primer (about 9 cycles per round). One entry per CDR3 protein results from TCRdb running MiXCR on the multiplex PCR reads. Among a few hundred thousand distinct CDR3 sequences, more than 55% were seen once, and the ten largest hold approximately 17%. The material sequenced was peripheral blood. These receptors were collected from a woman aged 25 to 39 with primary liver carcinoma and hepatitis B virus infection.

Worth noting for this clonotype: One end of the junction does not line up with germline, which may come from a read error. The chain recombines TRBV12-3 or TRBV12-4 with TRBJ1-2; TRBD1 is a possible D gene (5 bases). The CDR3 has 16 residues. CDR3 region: CASSFSSRVNDYGYAF. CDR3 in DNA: TGTGCCAGCAGTTTCTCCTCCAGGGTAAACGACTATGGCTACGCCTTC.

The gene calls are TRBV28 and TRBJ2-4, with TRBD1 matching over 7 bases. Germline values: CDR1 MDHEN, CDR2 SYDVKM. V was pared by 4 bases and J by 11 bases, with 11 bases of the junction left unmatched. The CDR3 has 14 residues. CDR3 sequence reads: CASSSLTPTGLQYF. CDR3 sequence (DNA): TGTGCCAGCAGTTCGCTGACTCCGACAGGGCTTCAGTACTTC.

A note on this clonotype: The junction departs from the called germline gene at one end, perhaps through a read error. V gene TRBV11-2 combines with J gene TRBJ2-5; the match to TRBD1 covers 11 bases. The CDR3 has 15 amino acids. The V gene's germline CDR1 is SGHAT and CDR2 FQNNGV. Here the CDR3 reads CANSMGQGGTETQYF. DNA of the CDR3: TGTGCCAACAGTATGGGACAGGGGGGTACTGAGACCCAGTATTTC.

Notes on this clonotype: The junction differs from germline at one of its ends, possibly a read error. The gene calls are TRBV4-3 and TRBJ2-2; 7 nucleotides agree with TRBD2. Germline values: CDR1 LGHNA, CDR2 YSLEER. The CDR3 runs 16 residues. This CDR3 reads CASSQDLRGSTGELLF. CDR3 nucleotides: TGCGCCAGCAGCCAAGATTTGCGGGGGAGCACCGGGGAGCTGCTTTTT.